A single sample is the source of the 13 T cell receptor beta chains below, sequenced in a study of beta chain features in type 1 diabetes. All of the isolated RNA was reverse transcribed, so expressed TCRB transcripts were sequenced. Method: immunoSEQ multiplex PCR; TCRdb's copy keeps in-frame clones and lacks some. The data contain 250,000 or so clones, roughly 70% of them seen just once; the ten biggest clones take up 0.053%. Sequencing was carried out using naive CD4+ T cells from blood. Source of these receptors: a man in his thirties or forties in good health.

The chain employs TRBV7-2 and TRBJ2-2; D not resolved. The CDR3 contains 14 residues. Trimming shortened V by 5 bases and J by 6 bases, and 13 bases separated the two germline ends. Germline values: CDR1 SGHTA, CDR2 FQGNSA. The DNA of the CDR3 is TGTGCCAGCAGCCGTATGGTTAGTGCCGGGGAGCTGTTTTTT. Amino acid sequence: CASSRMVSAGELFF.

The V and J genes are TRBV28 and TRBJ2-7, with D hard to call. Trimming pared 6 bases from V and 4 bases from J, leaving 10 bases between. In germline, CDR1 is MDHEN, CDR2 SYDVKM. The CDR3 is 12 amino acids. CDR3 bases: TGTGCCAGCAGCCCCCGGCCTTACGAGCAGTACTTC. Its protein is CASSPRPYEQYF.

A few counts support this clone. Germline and junction disagree at one end, which may indicate a read error. The J gene is TRBJ2-3, the V gene TRBV20-1; 8 bases match TRBD2. The germline gives CDR1 DFQATT, CDR2 SNEGSKA (reference sequence). There are 10 residues in the CDR3. In nucleotides, the CDR3 is TGCAGTGCTTCTAGCGGGCCTCGGGCTTTT. Its translation: CSASSGPRAF.

This rearrangement joins TRBV2 to TRBJ2-7; tentatively, D is TRBD2 (5 bases). The CDR3 is 14 amino acids. V was trimmed by 1 base and J by 4 bases, leaving 11 bases between them. Germline V gene sequence: CDR1 SNHLY, CDR2 FYNNEI. CDR3 nucleotide sequence: TGTGCCAGCAGTGAAGTTCTTGAGGGATACGAGCAGTACTTC. As protein: CASSEVLEGYEQYF.

The chain is built from TRBV29-1 and TRBJ1-2; D is uncertain. In germline, CDR1 is SQVTM, CDR2 ANQGSEA. This CDR3 is 13 amino acids long. V shed 7 bases and J shed 3 bases, with 15 bases lying between them. CDR3 loop: CSATSREDYGYTF. The CDR3 coding sequence is TGCAGCGCCACCTCCCGGGAGGACTATGGCTACACCTTC.

The chain carries TRBV30 and TRBJ1-1; D is uncertain. Between the trimmed V and J ends, which lost 0 bases and 3 bases, there was a span of 8 bases. The CDR3 spans 13 residues. The germline V gene has CDR1 GTSNPN and CDR2 SVGIG (reference sequence). The CDR3 loop reads CAWSVLWDTEAFF. The CDR3 bases are TGTGCCTGGAGTGTACTTTGGGACACTGAAGCTTTCTTT.

This chain connects TRBV25-1 to TRBJ2-1; 8 nucleotides align to TRBD1. The CDR3 is made up of 15 amino acids. In germline, CDR1 is MGHDK, CDR2 SYGVNS. The V gene end was trimmed by 3 bases and the J gene end by 8 bases; junction bases not matched to a gene: 9. The CDR3 DNA sequence: TGTGCCAGCAGTGATCACAGGGGGATAAGAGATGAGCAGTTCTTC. It translates to CASSDHRGIRDEQFF.

The CDR3 region has the DNA TGCAGCTTGGGGACAATAGAGACCCAGTACTTC. This gives the protein CSLGTIETQYF. The gene calls are TRBV29-1 and TRBJ2-5; D might be TRBD1 (6 bases). CDR3 length equals 11 residues. V was cut by 8 bases and J by 4 bases, with 11 bases left in between. CDR1 and CDR2 from the germline V gene are SQVTM and ANQGSEA.

The chain recombines TRBV28 with TRBJ2-1; 9 bases are shared with TRBD2. Looked up from germline, CDR1 is MDHEN and CDR2 is SYDVKM. This CDR3 contains 18 residues. The J segment lost 5 bases and the V segment lost 8 bases, leaving 19 bases of the junction unmatched. DNA for the CDR3: TGTGCCAGCGGAAGCGGGGATCTAGCGGGACGTAGGAACAATGAGCAGTTCTTC. Translation gives CASGSGDLAGRRNNEQFF.

V and J are TRBV7-2 and TRBJ2-1; TRBD2 aligns across 8 bases. The V and J ends lost 5 bases and 4 bases, in that order; junction bases with no gene match: 7. The germline V gene encodes CDR1 SGHTA and CDR2 FQGNSA. CDR3 length: 15 amino acids. CDR3 in amino acids: CASSLGRGFYNEQFF. CDR3 DNA sequence: TGTGCCAGCAGCCTCGGGAGGGGATTTTACAATGAGCAGTTCTTC. Complete variable domain (other parts from reference TRBV7-2 and TRBJ2-1): GAGVSQSPSNKVTEKGKDVELRCDPISGHTALYWYRQSLGQGLEFLIYFQGNSAPDKSGLPSDRFSAERTGGSVSTLTIQRTQQEDSAVYLCASSLGRGFYNEQFFGPGTRLTVL.

This clone has just one count. The chain employs TRBV7-9 and TRBJ2-5; no clear D. V was trimmed by 5 bases and J by 6 bases, leaving 10 bases between them. Germline V gene data show CDR1 as SEHNR and CDR2 as FQNEAQ (reference sequence). The CDR3 spans 12 residues. The CDR3 DNA sequence: TGTGCCAGCAGCATAGACTTGCAGACCCAGTACTTC. Translation: CASSIDLQTQYF. Based on the CDR3 plus reference TRBV7-9 and TRBJ2-5, the full variable domain is DTGVSQNPRHKITKRGQNVTFRCDPISEHNRLYWYRQTLGQGPEFLTYFQNEAQLEKSRLLSDRFSAERPKGSFSTLEIQRTEQGDSAMYLCASSIDLQTQYFGPGTRLLVL.

The chain is built from TRBV6-5 and TRBJ2-1, with a weak D call TRBD1 (5 bases). CDR3 length equals 12 residues. Germline values: CDR1 MNHEY, CDR2 SVGAGI. The germline V and J ends were trimmed by 5 bases and 7 bases, with 9 bases remaining between them. CDR3 in DNA: TGTGCCAGCAGTCAGGGCTCTAATGAGCAGTTCTTC. Translated, it gives CASSQGSNEQFF.

The chain has TRBV13 and TRBJ1-6; 7 bases fit TRBD1. Germline V gene data show CDR1 as PRHDT and CDR2 as FYEKMQ (reference sequence). The junction had 8 bases not matched to a gene; V was cut back by 0 bases and J by 12 bases. CDR3 length equals 15 residues. CDR3 sequence: CASSLGGGTVGPLHF. The CDR3 bases are TGTGCCAGCAGCTTAGGCGGAGGGACAGTAGGACCCCTCCACTTT.